The 13 T cell receptor beta chains reported below all come from one sample, sequenced in a study of blood T cell repertoires in COVID-19. Here immunoSEQ multiplex PCR was the method, and the copy in TCRdb shows in-frame clones only, minus some. This table holds fewer than 350,000 clones, approximately 86% found once. The sequenced sample consisted of peripheral blood. Receptor source: a young man with active or convalescent COVID-19.

The chain combines TRBV3-1 (or the pseudogene TRBV3-2) with TRBJ2-1; possible D gene TRBD2, 6 bases. Germline CDR1 reads LGHDT; CDR2 reads YNNKEL (reference sequence). The CDR3 is made up of 14 amino acids. Trimming took 7 bases from V and 6 from J, leaving 16 bases between them. CDR3 nucleotides: TGTGCCAGCAACCGACGGGACTCCAGCAATGAGCAGTTCTTC. Protein sequence: CASNRRDSSNEQFF.

This sequence joins TRBV5-1 and TRBJ2-1, with 11 positions matching TRBD2. CDR1 and CDR2 from the germline V gene are SGHRS and YFSETQ. V dropped 1 base and J dropped 4; count of bases not matched to a gene: 7. The CDR3 loop spans 17 amino acids. The CDR3 loop is CASSLSASGGLYNEQFF. The CDR3 nucleotides read TGCGCCAGCAGCTTGTCGGCTAGCGGGGGGCTTTACAATGAGCAGTTCTTC.

V gene TRBV7-9 combines with J gene TRBJ2-2, with TRBD1 matching 7 bases. Looked up from germline, CDR1 is SEHNR and CDR2 is FQNEAQ (reference sequence). CDR3 length equals 16 residues. Germline trimming cut 5 bases from V and 5 bases from J; bases unmatched to any gene: 11. CDR3 sequence reads: CASSPSGQARTGELFF. The CDR3 coding sequence is TGTGCCAGCAGCCCAAGTGGACAGGCCCGAACCGGGGAGCTGTTTTTT.

The V and J genes are TRBV2 and TRBJ1-1, with 11 bases matching TRBD1. CDR3 length: 14 residues. Germline V gene data show CDR1 as SNHLY and CDR2 as FYNNEI. The V gene end was trimmed by 1 base and the J gene end by 11 bases; junction bases not matched to a gene: 6. The CDR3 loop reads CASSEDSGQGVAFF. In DNA form, the CDR3 reads TGTGCCAGCAGTGAAGATTCGGGACAGGGGGTCGCTTTCTTT. The variable domain in full, with the rest retrieved from reference TRBV2 and TRBJ1-1, is EPEVTQTPSHQVTQMGQEVILRCVPISNHLYFYWYRQILGQKVEFLVSFYNNEISEKSEIFDDQFSVERPDGSNFTLKIRSTKLEDSAMYFCASSEDSGQGVAFFGQGTRLTVV.

This chain joins TRBV15 and TRBJ1-4, with D possibly TRBD1 on 5 matching bases. CDR1 and CDR2 (germline): LNHNV, YYDKDF (reference sequence). The V end was cut by 0 bases, the J end by 0 bases, with 17 bases between. This CDR3 is 19 amino acids long. The CDR3 bases are TGTGCCACCAGCAGAGATCCCGGGACTCACCCACCAACTAATGAAAAACTGTTTTTT. Protein product: CATSRDPGTHPPTNEKLFF.

This chain joins TRBV13 and TRBJ1-4, with D hard to call. This CDR3 is 12 amino acids long. Germline V gene lookup returns CDR1 PRHDT and CDR2 FYEKMQ (reference sequence). The V gene lost 5 bases and the J gene lost 8 bases, with 9 bases spanning the gap. In nucleotides, the CDR3 is TGTGCCAGCAGCCGAGGACTCGAAAAACTGTTTTTT. Its protein product is CASSRGLEKLFF.

The rearrangement links TRBV5-6 to TRBJ1-4; 7 positions match TRBD1. The CDR3 is 17 amino acids. Losses at the gene ends were 5 bases for V and 8 bases for J; bases not matched to a gene: 18. Germline-derived CDR1 and CDR2 are SGHDT and YYEEEE. The CDR3 protein is CASSPGGFGTSTEKLFF. The CDR3, as DNA: TGTGCCAGCAGTCCAGGGGGGTTTGGGACTTCAACAGAAAAACTGTTTTTT.

The chain links TRBV12-3 or TRBV12-4 to TRBJ2-3; possible D gene TRBD1, 5 bases. The CDR3 loop spans 13 amino acids. Trimming took off 7 bases at V and 4 bases at J, with 12 bases between the two ends. The CDR3 loop reads CASTPRAADTQYF. The CDR3 nucleotides are TGTGCCAGCACCCCCAGGGCGGCAGATACGCAGTATTTT.

The V gene is TRBV4-3, the J gene TRBJ2-3; 10 bases match TRBD1. Germline CDR1 LGHNA, CDR2 YSLEER. V shed 0 bases, J shed 2 bases, and the junction held 8 bases outside the gene matches. The CDR3 extends over 18 amino acids. In DNA form, the CDR3 reads TGCGCCAGCAGCCAAGAGAAGAGGGGGACAGGGGTCACAGATACGCAGTATTTT. Translated, it gives CASSQEKRGTGVTDTQYF.

The chain joins TRBV19 to TRBJ2-7, with 7 bases that match TRBD1. Trimming cost V 2 bases and J 6 bases; bases outside gene matches: 7. This CDR3 spans 14 amino acids. The germline V gene has CDR1 LNHDA and CDR2 SQIVND (reference sequence). CDR3 DNA sequence: TGTGCCAGTAGTATAACAGGGGTGACGATCGAGCAGTACTTC. Translated, it gives CASSITGVTIEQYF.

The rearrangement links TRBV6-1 to TRBJ1-5, with D possibly being TRBD1 (5 bases). Germline CDR1 and CDR2: MNHNS and SASEGT. Trimming stripped 1 base from V and 4 bases from J, with 8 bases between. This CDR3 is built from 14 residues. In DNA, the CDR3 is TGTGCCAGCAGTGAAGTGGGGGGAAATCAGCCCCAGCATTTT. It translates to CASSEVGGNQPQHF.

As concerns this clone: Other nucleotide sequences from this sample produce the same CDR3. The V and J genes are TRBV5-1 and TRBJ1-5; 7 bases align to TRBD1. V was pared by 0 bases and J by 1 base, with 1 base of the junction left unmatched. Germline lookup yields CDR1 SGHRS and CDR2 YFSETQ. The CDR3 is made up of 15 amino acids. CDR3 in amino acids: CASSLGQGSNQPQHF. DNA of the CDR3: TGCGCCAGCAGCTTGGGACAGGGAAGCAATCAGCCCCAGCATTTT.

This chain joins TRBV24-1 and TRBJ2-1; perhaps TRBD1 as D (6 bases). Germline CDR1 is KGHDR and CDR2 is SFDVKD. Trimming pared 4 bases from V and 0 bases from J, leaving 18 bases between. CDR3 length equals 18 residues. Written as DNA, the CDR3 is TGTGCCACCAGTGACTCATCCACAGGGCTGGCCTCCTACAATGAGCAGTTCTTC. Translating it yields CATSDSSTGLASYNEQFF.